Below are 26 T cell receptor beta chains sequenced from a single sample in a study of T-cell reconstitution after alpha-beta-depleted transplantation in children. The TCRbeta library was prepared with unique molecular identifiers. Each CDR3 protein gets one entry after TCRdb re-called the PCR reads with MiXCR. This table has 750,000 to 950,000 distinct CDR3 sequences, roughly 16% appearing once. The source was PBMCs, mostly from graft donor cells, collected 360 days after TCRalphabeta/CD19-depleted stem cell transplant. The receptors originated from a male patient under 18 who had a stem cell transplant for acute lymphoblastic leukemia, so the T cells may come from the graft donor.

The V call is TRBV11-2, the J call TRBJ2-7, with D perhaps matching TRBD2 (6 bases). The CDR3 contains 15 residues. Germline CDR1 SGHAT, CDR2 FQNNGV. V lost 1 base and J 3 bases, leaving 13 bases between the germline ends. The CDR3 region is CASSLGALGGYEQYF. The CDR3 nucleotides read TGTGCCAGCAGCTTAGGCGCGTTGGGGGGCTACGAGCAGTACTTC.

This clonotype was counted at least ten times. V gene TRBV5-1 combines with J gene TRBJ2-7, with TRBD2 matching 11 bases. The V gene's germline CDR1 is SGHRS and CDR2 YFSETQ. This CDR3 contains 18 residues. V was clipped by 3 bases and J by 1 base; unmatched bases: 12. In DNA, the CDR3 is TGCGCCAGCAGCTCTACTAGCGGGAGTTCGTCTTTGTCCTACGAGCAGTACTTC. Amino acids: CASSSTSGSSSLSYEQYF. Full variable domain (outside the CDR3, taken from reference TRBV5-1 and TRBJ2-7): KAGVTQTPRYLIKTRGQQVTLSCSPISGHRSVSWYQQTPGQGLQFLFEYFSETQRNKGNFPGRFSGRQFSNSRSEMNVSTLELGDSALYLCASSSTSGSSSLSYEQYFGPGTRLTVT.

CDR3 sequence reads: CASTPSVRSYNEQFF. The CDR3 DNA reads TGTGCCAGCACCCCTAGCGTGCGCTCCTACAATGAGCAGTTCTTC. V and J are TRBV12-3 or TRBV12-4 and TRBJ2-1, with D perhaps TRBD2 (6 bases). The CDR3 has 15 residues. V lost 7 bases to trimming and J lost 0 bases, with 13 bases between them.

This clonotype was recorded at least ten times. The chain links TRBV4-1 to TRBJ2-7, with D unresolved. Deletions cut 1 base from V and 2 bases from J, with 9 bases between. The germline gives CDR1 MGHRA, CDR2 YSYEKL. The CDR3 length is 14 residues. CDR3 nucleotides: TGCGCCAGCAGCCAAGGTCCCGTGACCTACGAGCAGTACTTC. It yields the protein CASSQGPVTYEQYF.

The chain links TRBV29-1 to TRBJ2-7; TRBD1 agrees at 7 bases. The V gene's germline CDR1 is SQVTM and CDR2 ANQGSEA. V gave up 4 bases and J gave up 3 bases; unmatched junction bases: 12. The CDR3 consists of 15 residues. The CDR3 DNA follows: TGCAGCGTTGGAGATCCGGACAGGTCTAGCTACGAGCAGTACTTC. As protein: CSVGDPDRSSYEQYF.

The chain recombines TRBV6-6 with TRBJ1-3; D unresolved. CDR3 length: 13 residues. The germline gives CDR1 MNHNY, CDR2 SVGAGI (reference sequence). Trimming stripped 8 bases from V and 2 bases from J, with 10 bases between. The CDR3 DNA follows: TGTGCCAGCGTAAAGGGCGCTGGAAACACCATATATTTT. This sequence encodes CASVKGAGNTIYF.

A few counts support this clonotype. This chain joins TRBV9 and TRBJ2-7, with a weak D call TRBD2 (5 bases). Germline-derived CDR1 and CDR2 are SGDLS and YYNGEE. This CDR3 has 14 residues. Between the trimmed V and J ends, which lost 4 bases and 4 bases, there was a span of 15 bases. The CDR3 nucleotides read TGTGCCAGCAGCTCCTCCGGGATCCCTTACGAGCAGTACTTC. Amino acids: CASSSSGIPYEQYF. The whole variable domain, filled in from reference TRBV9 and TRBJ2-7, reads DSGVTQTPKHLITATGQRVTLRCSPRSGDLSVYWYQQSLDQGLQFLIQYYNGEERAKGNILERFSAQQFPDLHSELNLSSLELGDSALYFCASSSSGIPYEQYFGPGTRLTVT.

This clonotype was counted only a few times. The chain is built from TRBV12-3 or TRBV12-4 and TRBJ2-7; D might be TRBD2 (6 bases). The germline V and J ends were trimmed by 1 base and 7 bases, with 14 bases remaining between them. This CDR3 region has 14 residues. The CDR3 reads CASSLGAVEGEQYF. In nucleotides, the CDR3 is TGTGCCAGCAGTTTAGGAGCGGTGGAGGGAGAGCAGTACTTC.

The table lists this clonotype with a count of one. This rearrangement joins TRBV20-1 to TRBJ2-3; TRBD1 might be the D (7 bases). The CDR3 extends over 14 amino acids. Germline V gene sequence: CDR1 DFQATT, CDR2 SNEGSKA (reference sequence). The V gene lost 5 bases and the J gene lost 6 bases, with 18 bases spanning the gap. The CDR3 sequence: CSAPLRRGRDTQYF. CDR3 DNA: TGCAGTGCTCCCCTGAGGAGGGGGCGGGATACGCAGTATTTT.

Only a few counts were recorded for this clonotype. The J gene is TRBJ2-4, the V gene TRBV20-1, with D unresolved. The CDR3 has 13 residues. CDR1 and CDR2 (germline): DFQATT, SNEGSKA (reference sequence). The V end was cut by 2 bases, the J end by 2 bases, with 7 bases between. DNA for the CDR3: TGCAGTGCTAGACTTAGCCCCAAAAACATTCAGTACTTC. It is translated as CSARLSPKNIQYF.

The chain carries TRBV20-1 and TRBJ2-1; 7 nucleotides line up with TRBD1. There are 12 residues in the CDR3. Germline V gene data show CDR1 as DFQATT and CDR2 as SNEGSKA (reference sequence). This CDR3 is CSGTEVGNEQFF. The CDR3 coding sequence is TGCAGCGGGACAGAGGTCGGAAATGAGCAGTTCTTC.

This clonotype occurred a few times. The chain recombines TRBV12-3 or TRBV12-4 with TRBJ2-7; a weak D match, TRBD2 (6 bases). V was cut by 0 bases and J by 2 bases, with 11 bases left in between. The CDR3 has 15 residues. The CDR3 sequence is CASSLAGGIAYEQYF. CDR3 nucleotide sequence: TGTGCCAGCAGTTTAGCGGGCGGGATCGCCTACGAGCAGTACTTC.

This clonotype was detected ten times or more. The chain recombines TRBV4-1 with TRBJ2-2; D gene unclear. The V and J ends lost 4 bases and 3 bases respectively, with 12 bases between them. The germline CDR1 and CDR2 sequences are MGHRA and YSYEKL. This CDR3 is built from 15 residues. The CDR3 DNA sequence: TGCGCCAGCAGCCCATCTTTCCCTGACACCGGGGAGCTGTTTTTT. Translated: CASSPSFPDTGELFF.

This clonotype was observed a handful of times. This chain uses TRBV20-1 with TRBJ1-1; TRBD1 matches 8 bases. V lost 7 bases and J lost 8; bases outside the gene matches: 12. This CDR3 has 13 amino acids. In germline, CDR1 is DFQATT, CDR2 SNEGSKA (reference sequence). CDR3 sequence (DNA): TGCAGTGTCTCATCGGACAGGGAAAAGGAAGCTTTCTTT. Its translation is CSVSSDREKEAFF.

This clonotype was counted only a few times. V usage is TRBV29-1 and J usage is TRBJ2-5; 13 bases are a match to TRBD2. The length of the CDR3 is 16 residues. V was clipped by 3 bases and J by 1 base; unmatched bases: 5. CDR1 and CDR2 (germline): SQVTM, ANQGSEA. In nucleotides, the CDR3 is TGCAGCGTTGACCGACTAGCGGGAGGCCCCCAAGAGACCCAGTACTTC. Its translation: CSVDRLAGGPQETQYF.

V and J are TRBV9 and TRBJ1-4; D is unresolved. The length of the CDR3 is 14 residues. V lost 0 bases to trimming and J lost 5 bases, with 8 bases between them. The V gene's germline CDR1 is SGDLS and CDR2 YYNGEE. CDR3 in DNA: TGTGCCAGCAGCGTAGATGGCTGGAATGAAAAACTGTTTTTT. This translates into CASSVDGWNEKLFF. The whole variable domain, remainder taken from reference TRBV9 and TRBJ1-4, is DSGVTQTPKHLITATGQRVTLRCSPRSGDLSVYWYQQSLDQGLQFLIQYYNGEERAKGNILERFSAQQFPDLHSELNLSSLELGDSALYFCASSVDGWNEKLFFGSGTQLSVL.

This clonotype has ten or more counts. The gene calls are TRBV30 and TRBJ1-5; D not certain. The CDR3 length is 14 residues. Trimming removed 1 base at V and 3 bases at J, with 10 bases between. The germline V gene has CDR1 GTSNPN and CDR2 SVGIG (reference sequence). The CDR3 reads CAWSEGRTNQPQHF. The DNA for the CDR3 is TGTGCCTGGAGTGAGGGCCGGACCAATCAGCCCCAGCATTTT.

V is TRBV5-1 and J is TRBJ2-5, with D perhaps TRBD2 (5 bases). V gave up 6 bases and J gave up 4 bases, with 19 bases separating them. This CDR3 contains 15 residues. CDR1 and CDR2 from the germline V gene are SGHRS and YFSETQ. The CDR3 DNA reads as TGCGCCAGCAAGAGGGCCATTTTCCCCCGAGAGACCCAGTACTTC. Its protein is CASKRAIFPRETQYF. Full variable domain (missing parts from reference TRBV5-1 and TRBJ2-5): KAGVTQTPRYLIKTRGQQVTLSCSPISGHRSVSWYQQTPGQGLQFLFEYFSETQRNKGNFPGRFSGRQFSNSRSEMNVSTLELGDSALYLCASKRAIFPRETQYFGPGTRLLVL.

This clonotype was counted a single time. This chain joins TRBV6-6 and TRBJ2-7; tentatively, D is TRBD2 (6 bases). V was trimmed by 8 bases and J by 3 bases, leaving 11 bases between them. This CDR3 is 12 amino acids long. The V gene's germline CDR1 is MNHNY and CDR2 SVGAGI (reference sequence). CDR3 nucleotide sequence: TGTGCCAGCGGACGTAGCGGCTACGAGCAGTACTTC. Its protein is CASGRSGYEQYF.

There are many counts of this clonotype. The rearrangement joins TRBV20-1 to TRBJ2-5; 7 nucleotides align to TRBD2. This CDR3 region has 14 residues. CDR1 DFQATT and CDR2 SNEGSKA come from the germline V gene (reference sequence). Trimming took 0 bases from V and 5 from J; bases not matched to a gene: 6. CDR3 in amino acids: CSARDAGEGETQYF. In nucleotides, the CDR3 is TGCAGTGCTAGAGATGCGGGAGAAGGGGAGACCCAGTACTTC.

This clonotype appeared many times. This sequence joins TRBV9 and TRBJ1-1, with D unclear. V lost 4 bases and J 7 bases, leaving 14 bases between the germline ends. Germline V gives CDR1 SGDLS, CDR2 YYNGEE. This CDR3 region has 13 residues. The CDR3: CASSPDYGREAFF. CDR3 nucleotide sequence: TGTGCCAGCAGCCCCGATTATGGCCGTGAAGCTTTCTTT. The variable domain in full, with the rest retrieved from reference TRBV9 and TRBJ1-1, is DSGVTQTPKHLITATGQRVTLRCSPRSGDLSVYWYQQSLDQGLQFLIQYYNGEERAKGNILERFSAQQFPDLHSELNLSSLELGDSALYFCASSPDYGREAFFGQGTRLTVV.

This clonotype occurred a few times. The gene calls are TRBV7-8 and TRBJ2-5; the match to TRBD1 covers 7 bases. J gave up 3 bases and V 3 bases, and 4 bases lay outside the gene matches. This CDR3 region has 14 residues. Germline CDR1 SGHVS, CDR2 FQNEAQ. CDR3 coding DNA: TGTGCCAGCAGCTTCACAGGGGACGAAGAGACCCAGTACTTC. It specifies CASSFTGDEETQYF.

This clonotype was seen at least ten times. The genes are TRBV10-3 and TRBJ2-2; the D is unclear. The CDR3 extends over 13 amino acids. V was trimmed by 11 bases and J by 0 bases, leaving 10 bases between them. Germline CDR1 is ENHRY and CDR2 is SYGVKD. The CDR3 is CAVQDANTGELFF. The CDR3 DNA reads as TGTGCCGTCCAGGACGCGAACACCGGGGAGCTGTTTTTT.

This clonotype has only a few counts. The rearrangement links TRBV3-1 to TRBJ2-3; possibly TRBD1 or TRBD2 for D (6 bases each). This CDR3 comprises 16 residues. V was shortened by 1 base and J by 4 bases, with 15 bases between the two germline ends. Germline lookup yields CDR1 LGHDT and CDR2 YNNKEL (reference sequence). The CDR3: CASSQAWARGPDTQYF. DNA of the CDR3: TGTGCCAGCAGCCAAGCCTGGGCCCGGGGGCCAGATACGCAGTATTTT.

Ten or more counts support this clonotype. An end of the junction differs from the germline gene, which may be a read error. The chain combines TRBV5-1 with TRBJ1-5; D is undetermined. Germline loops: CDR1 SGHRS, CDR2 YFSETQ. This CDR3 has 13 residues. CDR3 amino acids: CASSLMVNQPQHF. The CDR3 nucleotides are TGTGCCAGCAGCTTAATGGTGAATCAGCCCCAGCATTTT. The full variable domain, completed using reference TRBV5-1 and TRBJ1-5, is KAGVTQTPRYLIKTRGQQVTLSCSPISGHRSVSWYQQTPGQGLQFLFEYFSETQRNKGNFPGRFSGRQFSNSRSEMNVSTLELGDSALYLCASSLMVNQPQHFGDGTRLSIL.

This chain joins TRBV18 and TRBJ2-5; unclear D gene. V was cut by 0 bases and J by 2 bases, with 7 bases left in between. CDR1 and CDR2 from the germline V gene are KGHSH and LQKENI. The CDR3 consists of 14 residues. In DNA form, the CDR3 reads TGTGCCAGCTCACCACCGCCTTATCAAGAGACCCAGTACTTC. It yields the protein CASSPPPYQETQYF.